In this sample, the clone carrying this T cell receptor (beta chain) turned up once. The table came from immunoSEQ multiplex PCR; TCRdb's copy has only in-frame clones and leaves some out. The sample shows under 500,000 clones, approximately 90% of them seen only once. This record comes from a study of blood T cell repertoires in COVID-19. Overall study context: The United States, Italy and Spain were the sources of the acute and convalescent COVID-19 samples.

The V end was cut by 5 bases, the J end by 1 base, with 8 bases between. Germline V lookup: CDR1 MDHEN, CDR2 SYDVKM. The length of the CDR3 is 13 residues. The sequenced sample consisted of peripheral blood. This TCR came from a woman under 40 with acute or convalescent COVID-19. This chain connects TRBV28 to TRBJ1-1; no definite D call. CDR3 in amino acids: CASSAEWNTEAFF. CDR3 coding DNA: TGTGCCAGCAGTGCTGAGTGGAACACTGAAGCTTTCTTT.